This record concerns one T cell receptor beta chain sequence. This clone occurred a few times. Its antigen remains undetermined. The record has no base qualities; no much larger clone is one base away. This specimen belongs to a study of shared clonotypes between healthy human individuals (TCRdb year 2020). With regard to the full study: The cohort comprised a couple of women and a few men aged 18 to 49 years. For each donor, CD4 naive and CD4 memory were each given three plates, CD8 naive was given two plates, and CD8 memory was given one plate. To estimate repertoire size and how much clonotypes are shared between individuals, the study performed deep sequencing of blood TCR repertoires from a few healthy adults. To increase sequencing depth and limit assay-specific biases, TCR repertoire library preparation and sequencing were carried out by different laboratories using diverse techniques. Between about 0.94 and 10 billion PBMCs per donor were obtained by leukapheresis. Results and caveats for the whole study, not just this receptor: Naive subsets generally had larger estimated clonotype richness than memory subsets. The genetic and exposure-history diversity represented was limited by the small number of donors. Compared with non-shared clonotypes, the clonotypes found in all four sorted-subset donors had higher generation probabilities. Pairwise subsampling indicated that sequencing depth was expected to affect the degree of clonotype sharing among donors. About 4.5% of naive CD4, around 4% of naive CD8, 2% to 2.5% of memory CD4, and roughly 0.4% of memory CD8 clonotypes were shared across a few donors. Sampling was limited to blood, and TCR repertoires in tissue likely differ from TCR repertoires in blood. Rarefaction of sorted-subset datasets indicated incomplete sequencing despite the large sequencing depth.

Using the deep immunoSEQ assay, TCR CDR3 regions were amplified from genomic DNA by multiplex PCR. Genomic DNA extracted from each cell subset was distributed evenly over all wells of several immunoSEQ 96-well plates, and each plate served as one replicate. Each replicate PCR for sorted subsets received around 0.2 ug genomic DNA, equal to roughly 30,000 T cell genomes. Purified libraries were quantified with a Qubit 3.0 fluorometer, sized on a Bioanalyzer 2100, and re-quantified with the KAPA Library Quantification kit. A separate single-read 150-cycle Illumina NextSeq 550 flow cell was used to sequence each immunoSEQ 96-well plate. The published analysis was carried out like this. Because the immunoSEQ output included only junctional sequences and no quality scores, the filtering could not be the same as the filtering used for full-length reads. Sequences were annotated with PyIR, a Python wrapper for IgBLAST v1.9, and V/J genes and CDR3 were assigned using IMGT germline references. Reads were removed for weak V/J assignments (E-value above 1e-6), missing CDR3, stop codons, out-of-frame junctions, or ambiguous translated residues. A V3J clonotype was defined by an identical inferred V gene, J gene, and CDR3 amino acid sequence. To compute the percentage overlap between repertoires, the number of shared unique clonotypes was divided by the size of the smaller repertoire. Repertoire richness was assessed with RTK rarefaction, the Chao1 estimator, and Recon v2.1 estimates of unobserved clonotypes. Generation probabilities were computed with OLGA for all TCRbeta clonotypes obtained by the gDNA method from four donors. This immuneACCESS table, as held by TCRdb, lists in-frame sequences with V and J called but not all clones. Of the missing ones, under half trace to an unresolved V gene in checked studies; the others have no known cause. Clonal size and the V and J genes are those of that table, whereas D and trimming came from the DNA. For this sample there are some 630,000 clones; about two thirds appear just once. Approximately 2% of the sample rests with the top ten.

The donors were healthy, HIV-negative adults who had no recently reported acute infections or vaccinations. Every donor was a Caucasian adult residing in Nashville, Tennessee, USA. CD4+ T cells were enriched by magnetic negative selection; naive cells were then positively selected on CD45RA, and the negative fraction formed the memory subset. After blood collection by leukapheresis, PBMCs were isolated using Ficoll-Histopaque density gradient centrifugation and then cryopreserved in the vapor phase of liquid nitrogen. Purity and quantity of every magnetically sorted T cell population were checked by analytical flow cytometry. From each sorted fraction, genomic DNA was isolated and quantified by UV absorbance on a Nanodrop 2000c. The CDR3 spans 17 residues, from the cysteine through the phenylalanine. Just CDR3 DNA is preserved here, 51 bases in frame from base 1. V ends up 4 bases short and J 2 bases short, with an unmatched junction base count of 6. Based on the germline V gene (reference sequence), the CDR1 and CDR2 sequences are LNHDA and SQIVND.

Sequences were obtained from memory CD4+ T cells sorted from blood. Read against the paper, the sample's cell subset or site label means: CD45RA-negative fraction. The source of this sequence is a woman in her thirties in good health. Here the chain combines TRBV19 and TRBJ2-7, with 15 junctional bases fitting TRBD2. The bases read TGTGCCAGTAGTAGGGGACTAGCGGGAGGAATCGCCTACGAGCAGTACTTC. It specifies CASSRGLAGGIAYEQYF.